This passage covers 25 T cell receptor beta chains from one sample sequenced in a study of neurological immune-mediated disorders. TCRdb re-called the 5' RACE reads with MiXCR, one entry per CDR3 protein. The sample lists roughly 30,000 distinct CDR3 sequences, about 4.8% occurring once. The sequencing input was PBMCs. The receptor set was obtained from a man aged 18 to 29 in good health.

This clonotype occurred many times. The chain uses TRBV20-1 and TRBJ1-6, with TRBD1 matching over 9 bases. Germline V lookup: CDR1 DFQATT, CDR2 SNEGSKA (reference sequence). V lost 5 bases to trimming and J lost 8 bases; unmatched junction nucleotides: 7. This CDR3 is built from 14 residues. This CDR3 reads CSADSGTGYSPLHF. The CDR3 nucleotides are TGCAGTGCTGACTCCGGGACAGGGTATTCACCCCTCCACTTT.

This clonotype was observed at least ten times. V gene TRBV6-2 or TRBV6-3 combines with J gene TRBJ1-1, with unresolved D. Trimming removed 5 bases from V and 0 bases from J, with 10 bases in between. Germline assignment: CDR1 MNHEY and CDR2 SVGEGT. The CDR3 spans 14 residues. The CDR3 sequence is CASSREGLNTEAFF. The CDR3 bases are TGTGCCAGCAGTCGAGAAGGGTTGAACACTGAAGCTTTCTTT.

This clonotype occurred many times. The rearrangement joins TRBV5-1 to TRBJ2-7, with 7 bases fitting TRBD2. Trimming cost V 0 bases and J 5 bases; bases outside gene matches: 5. The CDR3 has 14 amino acids. CDR1 and CDR2 (germline): SGHRS, YFSETQ. CDR3 loop: CASSLGVRGDEQYF. The CDR3 DNA follows: TGCGCCAGCAGCTTGGGAGTCCGGGGGGACGAGCAGTACTTC.

This clonotype was recorded many times. The chain recombines TRBV6-5 with TRBJ1-2; D call uncertain. Germline V gene lookup returns CDR1 MNHEY and CDR2 SVGAGI. There are 13 residues in the CDR3. V was clipped by 4 bases and J by 8 bases, with 14 bases between them. The CDR3 loop is CASSFRNPQGYTF. CDR3 sequence (DNA): TGTGCCAGCAGTTTCCGAAATCCTCAGGGCTACACCTTC.

This clonotype was detected many times. The chain has TRBV18 and TRBJ1-4; D unclear. Trimming pared 2 bases from V and 3 bases from J, leaving 13 bases between. This CDR3 contains 16 residues. Germline loops: CDR1 KGHSH, CDR2 LQKENI. The CDR3 region is CASSPNSGTANEKLFF. The CDR3 region has the DNA TGTGCCAGCTCACCAAACTCAGGAACAGCTAATGAAAAACTGTTTTTT.

This clonotype came up many times. In DNA, the CDR3 is TGTGCCAGCACCGGAGCACAGGGAACCAAAAACATTCAGTACTTC. Its translation: CASTGAQGTKNIQYF. The rearrangement joins TRBV6-2 or TRBV6-3 to TRBJ2-4; D might be TRBD1 (6 bases). The CDR3 is made up of 15 amino acids. Trimming shortened V by 7 bases and J by 2 bases, and 15 bases separated the two germline ends. Germline-derived CDR1 and CDR2 are MNHEY and SVGEGT.

This clonotype was detected ten times or more. CDR3 nucleotide sequence: TGTGCCAGCAGTTTGGACAGGGAGGGCAACAATGAGCAGTTCTTC. Amino acid sequence: CASSLDREGNNEQFF. The rearrangement uses TRBV6-2 or TRBV6-3 and TRBJ2-1, with D possibly being TRBD1 (8 bases). CDR1 is MNHEY, CDR2 SVGEGT, per germline. Trimming took 4 bases from V and 5 from J, leaving 15 bases between them. This CDR3 is built from 15 residues.

This clonotype was seen at least ten times. CDR3 nucleotides: TGTGCCAGCAGCTTAGTAGAACCGAACACTGAAGCTTTCTTT. Its translation: CASSLVEPNTEAFF. The chain couples TRBV7-2 to TRBJ1-1; unclear D gene. CDR3 length: 14 residues. V shed 1 base and J shed 1 base, with 7 bases lying between them. Per germline, CDR1 SGHTA and CDR2 FQGNSA.

This clonotype has ten or more counts. The chain links TRBV20-1 to TRBJ2-1; unclear D gene. The CDR3 has 13 residues. Germline CDR1 is DFQATT and CDR2 is SNEGSKA (reference sequence). The ends were cut back, 6 bases at V and 4 bases at J, with 13 bases in the middle. The CDR3 here is CSAIPNGYNEQFF. The CDR3 nucleotides are TGCAGTGCGATACCCAACGGATACAATGAGCAGTTCTTC.

This clonotype was recorded many times. The chain uses TRBV5-1 and TRBJ2-3; a weak D match, TRBD1 (6 bases). The CDR3 extends over 15 amino acids. The germline V gene encodes CDR1 SGHRS and CDR2 YFSETQ. V lost 2 bases and J 2 bases, leaving 12 bases between the germline ends. The CDR3 region has the DNA TGCGCCAGCAGCTTTCAACAGGGAGTCACAGATACGCAGTATTTT. Its protein is CASSFQQGVTDTQYF.

This clonotype was detected many times. V gene TRBV20-1 combines with J gene TRBJ2-1; 12 nucleotides line up with TRBD2. The trim removed 0 bases at V and 8 bases at J, leaving 5 bases unmatched. This CDR3 contains 15 residues. Germline-derived CDR1 and CDR2 are DFQATT and SNEGSKA (reference sequence). The CDR3 protein is CSARDPLAGGDEQFF. CDR3 in DNA: TGCAGTGCTAGAGATCCCCTAGCGGGGGGGGATGAGCAGTTCTTC.

This clonotype was observed many times. V gene TRBV20-1 combines with J gene TRBJ1-2; D unclear. This CDR3 has 13 amino acids. V lost 0 bases and J lost 9, with 14 bases in between. In germline, CDR1 is DFQATT, CDR2 SNEGSKA (reference sequence). The CDR3 DNA reads TGCAGTGCTAGAGATCACCAGGAGTTTAGCTACACCTTC. Encoded protein: CSARDHQEFSYTF.

This clonotype was picked up many times. This chain uses TRBV5-8 with TRBJ2-7; the D call may be TRBD1 or TRBD2 (6 bases each). Trimming pared 1 base from V and 2 bases from J, leaving 10 bases between. CDR1 and CDR2 (germline): SGHTS, YDEGEE. The CDR3 has 14 residues. The CDR3 nucleotides are TGTGCCAGCAGCTTGTGGGGGGACACCTACGAGCAGTACTTC. Amino acid sequence: CASSLWGDTYEQYF.

This clonotype was seen repeatedly, ten times or more. At one end the junction does not follow the germline gene, possibly because of a read error. The chain recombines TRBV5-1 with TRBJ2-7, with D uncertain. This CDR3 has 15 residues. CDR1 SGHRS and CDR2 YFSETQ come from the germline V gene. CDR3: CASSLETGLNYEQYF. As DNA, the CDR3 is TGCGCCAGCAGTTTGGAGACGGGCCTGAACTACGAGCAGTACTTC. The full variable domain, completed using reference TRBV5-1 and TRBJ2-7, is KAGVTQTPRYLIKTRGQQVTLSCSPISGHRSVSWYQQTPGQGLQFLFEYFSETQRNKGNFPGRFSGRQFSNSRSEMNVSTLELGDSALYLCASSLETGLNYEQYFGPGTRLTVT.

This clonotype was detected ten times or more. This chain links TRBV29-1 with TRBJ2-1; TRBD2 aligns across 8 bases. The CDR3 contains 15 residues. CDR1 is SQVTM, CDR2 ANQGSEA, per germline. The trim removed 5 bases at V and 0 bases at J, leaving 6 bases unmatched. CDR3 nucleotide sequence: TGCAGCGTTCCTTTAAGCGGGGGCTCCTACAATGAGCAGTTCTTC. Protein sequence: CSVPLSGGSYNEQFF.

This clonotype has ten or more counts. V usage is TRBV29-1 and J usage is TRBJ1-1; possible D gene TRBD1, 5 bases. Germline V gene data show CDR1 as SQVTM and CDR2 as ANQGSEA. The CDR3 covers 17 residues. V was trimmed by 0 bases and J by 4 bases, leaving 21 bases between them. CDR3 bases: TGCAGCGTTGAAGATCGCCGGGGCAGCCTATCCTCCACTGAAGCTTTCTTT. Protein product: CSVEDRRGSLSSTEAFF.

The table lists this clonotype with many counts. The rearrangement links TRBV10-3 to TRBJ1-2; D unclear. V lost 3 bases and J 2 bases, leaving 7 bases between the germline ends. CDR1 is ENHRY and CDR2 is SYGVKD in the germline V gene. The CDR3 is 13 residues long. The CDR3 loop is CAISEGQNYGYTF. The DNA of the CDR3 is TGTGCCATCAGTGAAGGGCAGAACTATGGCTACACCTTC.

This clonotype was picked up many times. This sequence joins TRBV5-1 and TRBJ2-5; the match to TRBD2 covers 9 bases. Germline V CDR1 and CDR2: SGHRS, YFSETQ. This CDR3 is built from 17 residues. Trimming removed 1 base from V and 5 bases from J; junction bases left unmatched: 12. The CDR3 protein is CASSLNQGLASQETQYF. Here the CDR3 DNA reads TGCGCCAGCAGCTTGAATCAGGGACTAGCATCACAGGAGACCCAGTACTTC.

In its sample, this clonotype was seen many times. One end of the junction does not line up with germline, which may come from a read error. In DNA, the CDR3 is TGCGCCAGCAGCCAATACTCTGGGTCCAACGTCCTGACTTTC. Its translation: CASSQYSGSNVLTF. The chain combines TRBV5-1 with TRBJ2-6, with D unclear. Per the germline V gene, CDR1 is SGHRS and CDR2 is YFSETQ. The CDR3 totals 14 residues.

This clonotype appeared many times. The junction and the germline gene differ at one end; a read error may be behind it. The chain couples TRBV7-9 to TRBJ2-3; D perhaps matches TRBD2 (5 bases). The CDR3 runs to 13 residues. Germline assignment: CDR1 SEHNR and CDR2 FQNEAQ (reference sequence). CDR3 loop: CASNLVRADTQYF. For the CDR3, the DNA is TGTGCCAGCAACTTAGTGAGGGCAGATACGCAGTATTTT.

At least ten counts were recorded for this clonotype. The V gene is TRBV6-5, the J gene TRBJ2-6; possibly TRBD2 for D (6 bases). V shed 10 bases and J shed 4 bases, with 11 bases lying between them. Germline values: CDR1 MNHEY, CDR2 SVGAGI. The CDR3 has 13 amino acids. The CDR3 bases are TGTGCCACCGGGGGTTCCGGGGCCAACGTCCTGACTTTC. This encodes CATGGSGANVLTF.

This clonotype came up many times. The rearrangement joins TRBV6-5 to TRBJ2-7, with D possibly TRBD1 on 6 matching bases. CDR3 length: 15 amino acids. V gave up 5 bases and J gave up 1 base, with 15 bases separating them. Germline V gene sequence: CDR1 MNHEY, CDR2 SVGAGI. CDR3 bases: TGTGCCAGCAGTGCGGACAGCATCGGTTCCTACGAGCAGTACTTC. Its translation: CASSADSIGSYEQYF.

This clonotype was detected many times. The chain is built from TRBV5-1 and TRBJ1-1; no clear D gene. The CDR3 covers 16 residues. Deletions cut 0 bases from V and 0 bases from J, with 12 bases between. Germline lookup yields CDR1 SGHRS and CDR2 YFSETQ. This chain's CDR3 is CASSLAGLQLNTEAFF. In nucleotides, the CDR3 is TGCGCCAGCAGCTTGGCCGGGTTACAGCTGAACACTGAAGCTTTCTTT.

This clonotype was observed many times. The V and J genes are TRBV5-1 and TRBJ1-3; D is perhaps TRBD1 (5 bases). The CDR3 length is 15 residues. The V gene's germline CDR1 is SGHRS and CDR2 YFSETQ. With 4 bases removed from V and 0 bases from J, the gap between germline ends came to 11 bases. In nucleotides, the CDR3 is TGCGCCAGCAGCCAAGGGACTGTCTCTGGAAACACCATATATTTT. Its translation: CASSQGTVSGNTIYF.

The rearrangement uses TRBV28 and TRBJ1-4; D gene uncertain. The germline V and J ends were trimmed by 3 bases and 7 bases, with 15 bases remaining between them. CDR3 size: 15 residues. Germline V gene sequence: CDR1 MDHEN, CDR2 SYDVKM. Here the CDR3 reads CASSFSEAASEKLFF. Here the CDR3 DNA reads TGTGCCAGCAGTTTTTCCGAGGCGGCGAGTGAAAAACTGTTTTTT.